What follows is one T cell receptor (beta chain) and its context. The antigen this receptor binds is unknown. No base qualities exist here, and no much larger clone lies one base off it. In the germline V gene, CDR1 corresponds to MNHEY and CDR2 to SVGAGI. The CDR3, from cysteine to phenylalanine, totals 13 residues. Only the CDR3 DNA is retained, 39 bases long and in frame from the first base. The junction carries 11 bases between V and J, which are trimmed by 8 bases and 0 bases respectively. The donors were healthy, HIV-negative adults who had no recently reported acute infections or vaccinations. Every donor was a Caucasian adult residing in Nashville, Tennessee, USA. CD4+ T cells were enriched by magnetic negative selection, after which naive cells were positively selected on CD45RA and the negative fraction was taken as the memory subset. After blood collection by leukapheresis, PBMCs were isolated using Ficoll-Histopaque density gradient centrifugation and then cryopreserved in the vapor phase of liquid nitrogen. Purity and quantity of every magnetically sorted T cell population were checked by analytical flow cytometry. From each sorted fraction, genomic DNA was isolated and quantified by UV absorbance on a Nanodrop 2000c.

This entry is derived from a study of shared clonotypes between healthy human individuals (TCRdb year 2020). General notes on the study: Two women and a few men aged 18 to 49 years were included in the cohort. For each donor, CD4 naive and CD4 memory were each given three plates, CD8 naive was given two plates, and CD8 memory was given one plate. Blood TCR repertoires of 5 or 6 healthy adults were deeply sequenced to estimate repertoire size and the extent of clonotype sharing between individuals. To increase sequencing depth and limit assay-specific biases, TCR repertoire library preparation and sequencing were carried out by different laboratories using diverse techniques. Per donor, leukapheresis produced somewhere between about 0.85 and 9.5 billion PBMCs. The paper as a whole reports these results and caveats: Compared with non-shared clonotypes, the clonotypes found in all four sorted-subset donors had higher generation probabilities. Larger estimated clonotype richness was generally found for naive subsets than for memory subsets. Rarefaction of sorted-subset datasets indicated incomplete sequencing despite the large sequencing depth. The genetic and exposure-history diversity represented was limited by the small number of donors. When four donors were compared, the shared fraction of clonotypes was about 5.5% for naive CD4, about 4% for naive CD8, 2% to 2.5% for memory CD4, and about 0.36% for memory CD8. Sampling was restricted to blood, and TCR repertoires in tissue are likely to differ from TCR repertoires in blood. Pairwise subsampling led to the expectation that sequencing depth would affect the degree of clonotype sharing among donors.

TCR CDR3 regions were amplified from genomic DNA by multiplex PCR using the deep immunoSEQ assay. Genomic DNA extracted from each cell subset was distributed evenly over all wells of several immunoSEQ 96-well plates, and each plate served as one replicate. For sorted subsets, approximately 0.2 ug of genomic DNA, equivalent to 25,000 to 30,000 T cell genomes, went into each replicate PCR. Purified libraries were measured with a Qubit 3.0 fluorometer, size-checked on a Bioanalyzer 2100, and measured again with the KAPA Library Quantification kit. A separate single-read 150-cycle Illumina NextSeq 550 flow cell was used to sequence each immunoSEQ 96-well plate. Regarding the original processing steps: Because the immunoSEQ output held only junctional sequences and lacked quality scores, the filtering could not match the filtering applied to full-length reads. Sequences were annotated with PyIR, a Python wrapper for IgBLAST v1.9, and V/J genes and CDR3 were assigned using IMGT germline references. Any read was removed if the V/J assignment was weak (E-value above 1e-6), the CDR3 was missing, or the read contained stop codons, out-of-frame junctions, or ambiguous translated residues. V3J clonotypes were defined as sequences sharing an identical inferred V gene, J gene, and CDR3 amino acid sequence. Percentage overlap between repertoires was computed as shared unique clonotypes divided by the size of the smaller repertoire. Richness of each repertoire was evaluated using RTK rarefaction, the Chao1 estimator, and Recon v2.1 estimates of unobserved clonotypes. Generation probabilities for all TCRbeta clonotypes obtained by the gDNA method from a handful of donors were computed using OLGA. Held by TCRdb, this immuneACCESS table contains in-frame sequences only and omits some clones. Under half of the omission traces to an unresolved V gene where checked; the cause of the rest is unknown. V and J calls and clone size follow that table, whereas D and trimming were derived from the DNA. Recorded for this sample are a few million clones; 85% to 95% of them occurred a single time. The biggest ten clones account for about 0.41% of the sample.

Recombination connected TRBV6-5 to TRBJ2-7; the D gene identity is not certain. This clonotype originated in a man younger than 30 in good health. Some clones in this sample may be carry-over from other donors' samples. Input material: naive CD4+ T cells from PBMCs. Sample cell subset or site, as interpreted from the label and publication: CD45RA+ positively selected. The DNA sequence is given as TGTGCCAGCCGTTCCAGAAGCTCCTACGAGCAGTACTTC. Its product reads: CASRSRSSYEQYF.